Below are 19 T cell receptor beta chains sequenced from a single sample in a study of blood T cell repertoires in COVID-19. The repertoire was sequenced with immunoSEQ multiplex PCR; TCRdb's copy has only in-frame clones and lacks some. The sample records 200,000 to 250,000 clones, approximately 88% being singletons. The sequenced sample was peripheral blood. The origin of the receptors is a man aged 55 to 70 who had recovered from COVID-19.

The chain links TRBV27 to TRBJ2-7; D may be TRBD2 (5 bases). The CDR3 is made up of 14 amino acids. V was clipped by 6 bases and J by 5 bases, with 17 bases between them. CDR1 MNHEY and CDR2 SMNVEV come from the germline V gene (reference sequence). The CDR3 loop reads CASSRPLAPHEQYF. As DNA, the CDR3 is TGTGCCAGCAGCCGACCGCTAGCCCCCCACGAGCAGTACTTC.

V gene TRBV19 combines with J gene TRBJ2-3; a possible D gene is TRBD2 (6 bases). The V end was cut by 5 bases, the J end by 2 bases, with 20 bases between. The CDR3 loop spans 17 amino acids. Germline-derived CDR1 and CDR2 are LNHDA and SQIVND (reference sequence). The DNA of the CDR3 is TGTGCCAGTAGTGATGCCCGGGACTTAGCGGCCACAGATACGCAGTATTTT. It is translated as CASSDARDLAATDTQYF.

This sequence joins TRBV10-3 and TRBJ1-5, with D unclear. Trimming left V 11 bases short and J 4 bases short, with 15 bases between. Germline CDR1 ENHRY, CDR2 SYGVKD. The CDR3 is made up of 13 amino acids. CDR3 coding DNA: TGTGCCGTCGCTGGAGGGTTGAATCAGCCCCAGCATTTT. Encoded protein: CAVAGGLNQPQHF.

This clone appeared once. The chain employs TRBV27 and TRBJ2-7; 9 nucleotides match TRBD2. This CDR3 has 14 amino acids. Germline assignment: CDR1 MNHEY and CDR2 SMNVEV (reference sequence). V trimming: 6 bases; J trimming: 3 bases; junction bases outside the gene matches: 6. The CDR3 sequence: CASRNSGGHYEQYF. The CDR3 region has the DNA TGTGCCAGCAGGAATAGCGGGGGACACTACGAGCAGTACTTC.

The rearrangement links TRBV12-3 or TRBV12-4 to TRBJ1-1, with D unclear. The CDR3 has 12 residues. V lost 3 bases to trimming and J lost 5 bases, with 7 bases between them. The CDR3: CASSFAGTEAFF. The CDR3 coding sequence is TGTGCCAGCAGTTTCGCGGGGACTGAAGCTTTCTTT.

The genes are TRBV5-6 and TRBJ2-7; perhaps TRBD2 as D (5 bases). Germline V gene data show CDR1 as SGHDT and CDR2 as YYEEEE. The CDR3 spans 16 residues. Trimming left V 0 bases short and J 1 base short, with 14 bases between. The CDR3 loop is CASSLGRLRESYEQYF. Here the CDR3 DNA reads TGTGCCAGCAGCTTGGGGAGGCTCCGCGAATCCTACGAGCAGTACTTC.

The rearrangement links TRBV24-1 to TRBJ1-5; no firm D call. V was shortened by 2 bases and J by 0 bases, with 4 bases between the two germline ends. This CDR3 is 14 amino acids long. From germline, CDR1 is KGHDR and CDR2 SFDVKD. CDR3 region: CATSDYHSNQPQHF. CDR3 coding DNA: TGTGCCACCAGTGATTATCATAGCAATCAGCCCCAGCATTTT.

The genes are TRBV7-8 and TRBJ1-2; D is unresolved. The CDR3 sequence is 14 residues long. Trimming removed 3 bases at V and 2 bases at J, with 10 bases between. Germline-derived CDR1 and CDR2 are SGHVS and FQNEAQ. CDR3 region: CASSFGGGNYGYTF. The CDR3 bases are TGTGCCAGCAGCTTTGGAGGAGGAAACTATGGCTACACCTTC.

The J gene is TRBJ2-1, the V gene TRBV11-3; 8 nucleotides align to TRBD2. Germline V lookup: CDR1 SGHNT, CDR2 YENEEA. The CDR3 totals 14 residues. V lost 2 bases and J lost 9; bases outside the gene matches: 6. The CDR3 region has the DNA TGTGCCAGCAGCTTAAAGCGGGAGAGAGGTGAGCAGTTCTTC. Translating gives CASSLKRERGEQFF.

The rearrangement joins TRBV7-9 to TRBJ2-1, with 9 bases identical to TRBD1. The CDR3 length is 16 residues. The V gene's germline CDR1 is SEHNR and CDR2 FQNEAQ (reference sequence). V shed 4 bases, J shed 4 bases, and the junction held 8 bases outside the gene matches. The CDR3 DNA reads as TGTGCCAGCAGCTCTCCGACAGGGGGAGGATACAATGAGCAGTTCTTC. Protein product: CASSSPTGGGYNEQFF.

The rearrangement uses TRBV19 and TRBJ1-5, with D perhaps matching TRBD1 (6 bases). The V gene lost 5 bases and the J gene lost 0 bases, with 14 bases spanning the gap. CDR3 size: 16 residues. Germline CDR1 LNHDA, CDR2 SQIVND (reference sequence). CDR3 DNA: TGTGCCAGTAGTGAGCAGACAGGCTATAGCAATCAGCCCCAGCATTTT. Amino acids: CASSEQTGYSNQPQHF.

V usage is TRBV24-1 and J usage is TRBJ2-7; TRBD1 matches at 10 bases. The CDR3 has 16 residues. Losses at the gene ends were 10 bases for V and 7 bases for J; bases not matched to a gene: 18. Looked up from germline, CDR1 is KGHDR and CDR2 is SFDVKD. The CDR3 is CATPNHGTGEKREQYF. CDR3 coding DNA: TGTGCCACACCCAACCACGGGACAGGGGAAAAAAGGGAGCAGTACTTC.

This CDR3 is CASSQEDRVNTIYF. CDR3 coding DNA: TGCGCCAGCAGCCAAGAGGACAGGGTGAACACCATATATTTT. The chain combines TRBV4-1 with TRBJ1-3, with 8 bases matching TRBD1. Per the germline V gene, CDR1 is MGHRA and CDR2 is YSYEKL. This CDR3 region has 14 residues. The trim removed 0 bases at V and 7 bases at J, leaving 2 bases unmatched.

The V and J genes are TRBV5-4 and TRBJ2-3; possibly TRBD2 for D (6 bases). The CDR3 is 15 amino acids. V lost 0 bases, J lost 5 bases, and 13 bases lay in between. Germline CDR1 SGHNT, CDR2 YYREEE (reference sequence). The CDR3 is CASSLGGDPRDTQYF. CDR3 DNA sequence: TGTGCCAGCAGCTTGGGGGGGGACCCTAGAGATACGCAGTATTTT.

The chain combines TRBV3-1 (or the pseudogene TRBV3-2) with TRBJ1-5; D is unresolved. V was shortened by 0 bases and J by 4 bases, with 7 bases between the two germline ends. The CDR3 has 14 amino acids. CDR1 and CDR2 (germline): LGHDT, YNNKEL (reference sequence). This CDR3 is CASSQESWNQPQHF. CDR3 DNA sequence: TGTGCCAGCAGCCAAGAGAGTTGGAATCAGCCCCAGCATTTT.

This rearrangement joins TRBV5-1 to TRBJ2-6; the D gene is possibly TRBD1 (5 bases). The CDR3 covers 15 residues. The V end lost 1 base, the J end lost 0 bases, and 5 bases lay between the germline ends. Germline V gene sequence: CDR1 SGHRS, CDR2 YFSETQ. The CDR3 loop reads CASSLQGSGANVLTF. For the CDR3, the DNA is TGCGCCAGCAGCTTGCAGGGCTCTGGGGCCAACGTCCTGACTTTC.

The chain links TRBV11-3 to TRBJ2-1; TRBD2 matches at 12 bases. Trimming at V came to 3 bases and at J to 7 bases, leaving 7 bases not matched to a gene. The CDR3 is 16 amino acids. The V gene's germline CDR1 is SGHNT and CDR2 YENEEA. As DNA, the CDR3 is TGTGCCAGCAGCTTCCAGACTAGCGGGGGAAAGAATGAGCAGTTCTTC. Its protein product is CASSFQTSGGKNEQFF.

This sequence joins TRBV28 and TRBJ2-1; 7 bases align to TRBD2. Trimming at V came to 4 bases and at J to 8 bases, leaving 11 bases not matched to a gene. Germline V gene sequence: CDR1 MDHEN, CDR2 SYDVKM. The CDR3 contains 15 residues. In DNA form, the CDR3 reads TGTGCCAGCAGTTCACCGGGAGGAAGGAATGATGAGCAGTTCTTC. Its protein is CASSSPGGRNDEQFF.

V gene TRBV14 combines with J gene TRBJ1-2; the match to TRBD1 covers 7 bases. The CDR3 length is 12 residues. V lost 4 bases to trimming and J lost 5 bases; unmatched junction nucleotides: 1. Germline V lookup: CDR1 SGHDN, CDR2 FVKESK. In DNA form, the CDR3 reads TGTGCCAGCAGCCGACAGGGATATGGCTACACCTTC. Amino acid sequence: CASSRQGYGYTF.